This section outlines one T cell receptor (beta chain) sequence together with its context. The data were taken from a study of blood T cell repertoires in COVID-19. Germline CDR1 MNHEY, CDR2 SVGAGI. The CDR3 runs to 14 residues. V lost 2 bases, J lost 7 bases, and 9 bases lay in between. TCRdb's table, derived via immunoSEQ multiplex PCR, lists solely in-frame clones and lacks some. The sample contains just over 650,000 clones, about 87% of which appear only once. The receptor comes from a woman younger than 35 with acute or convalescent COVID-19. The chain links TRBV6-5 to TRBJ1-6; D uncertain. Sequences were obtained from peripheral blood. The CDR3 DNA is TGTGCCAGCAGTTACGCGGGAATGAATTCACCCCTCCACTTT. Translating it yields CASSYAGMNSPLHF.